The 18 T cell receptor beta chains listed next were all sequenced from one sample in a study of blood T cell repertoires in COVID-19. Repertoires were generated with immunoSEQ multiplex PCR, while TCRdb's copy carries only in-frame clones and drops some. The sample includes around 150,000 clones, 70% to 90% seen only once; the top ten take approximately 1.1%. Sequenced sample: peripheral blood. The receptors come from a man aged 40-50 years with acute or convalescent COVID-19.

The CDR3 DNA sequence: TGTGCCAGCAGCTTAGGGTGGGGCGGCTCACGGCAAAACATTCAGTACTTC. It yields the protein CASSLGWGGSRQNIQYF. The rearrangement links TRBV7-2 to TRBJ2-4; perhaps TRBD1 as D (5 bases). CDR3 length: 17 residues. Between the trimmed V and J ends, which lost 1 base and 5 bases, there was a span of 18 bases. Per germline, CDR1 SGHTA and CDR2 FQGNSA.

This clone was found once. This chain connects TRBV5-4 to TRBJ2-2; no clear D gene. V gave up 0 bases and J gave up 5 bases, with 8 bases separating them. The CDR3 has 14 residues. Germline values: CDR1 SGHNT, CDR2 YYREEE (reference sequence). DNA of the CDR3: TGTGCCAGCAGCTTGGACCAGGTAACCGGGGAGCTGTTTTTT. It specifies CASSLDQVTGELFF.

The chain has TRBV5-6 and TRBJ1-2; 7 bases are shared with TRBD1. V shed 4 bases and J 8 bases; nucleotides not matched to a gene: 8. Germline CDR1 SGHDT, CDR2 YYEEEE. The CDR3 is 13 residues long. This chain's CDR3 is CASSDQGVGGYTF. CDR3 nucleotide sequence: TGTGCCAGCAGCGATCAGGGGGTAGGAGGCTACACCTTC.

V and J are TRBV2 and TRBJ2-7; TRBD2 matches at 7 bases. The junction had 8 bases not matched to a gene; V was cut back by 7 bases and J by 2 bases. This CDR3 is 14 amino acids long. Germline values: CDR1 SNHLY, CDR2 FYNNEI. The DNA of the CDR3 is TGTGCCAGCACCGCGGGTCGGGGGGCCTACGAGCAGTACTTC. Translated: CASTAGRGAYEQYF.

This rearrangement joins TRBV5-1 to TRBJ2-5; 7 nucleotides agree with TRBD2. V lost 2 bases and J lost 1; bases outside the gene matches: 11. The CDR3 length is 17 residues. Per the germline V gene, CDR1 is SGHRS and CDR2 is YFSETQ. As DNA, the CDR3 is TGCGCCAGCAGCTTTACCGGGACTACCAACCCCCAAGAGACCCAGTACTTC. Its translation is CASSFTGTTNPQETQYF.

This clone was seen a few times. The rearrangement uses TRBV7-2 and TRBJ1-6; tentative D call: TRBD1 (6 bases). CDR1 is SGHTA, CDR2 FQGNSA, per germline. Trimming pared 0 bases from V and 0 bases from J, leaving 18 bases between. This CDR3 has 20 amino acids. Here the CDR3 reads CASSLAVTDSLSSYNSPLHF. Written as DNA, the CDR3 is TGTGCCAGCAGCTTAGCTGTTACGGACAGTTTAAGCTCCTATAATTCACCCCTCCACTTT.

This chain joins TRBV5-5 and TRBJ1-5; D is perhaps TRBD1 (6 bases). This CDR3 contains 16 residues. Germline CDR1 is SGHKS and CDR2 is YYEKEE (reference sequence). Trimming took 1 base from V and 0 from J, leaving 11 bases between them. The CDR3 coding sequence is TGTGCCAGCAGCTTGTCAGGGGACTATAGCAATCAGCCCCAGCATTTT. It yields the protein CASSLSGDYSNQPQHF.

In DNA form, the CDR3 reads TGCAGCGTAGCCGGGACTAGCGGCTCCTACGAGCAGTACTTC. Its translation is CSVAGTSGSYEQYF. The chain is built from TRBV29-1 and TRBJ2-7; TRBD2 matches 11 bases. This CDR3 spans 14 amino acids. The J segment lost 0 bases and the V segment lost 6 bases, leaving 4 bases of the junction unmatched. The V gene's germline CDR1 is SQVTM and CDR2 ANQGSEA.

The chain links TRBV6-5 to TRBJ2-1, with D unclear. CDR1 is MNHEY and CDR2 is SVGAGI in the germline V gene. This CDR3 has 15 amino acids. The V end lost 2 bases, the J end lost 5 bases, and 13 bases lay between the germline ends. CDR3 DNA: TGTGCCAGCAGTTACCTGGCAGTTACCCACAATGAGCAGTTCTTC. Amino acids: CASSYLAVTHNEQFF.

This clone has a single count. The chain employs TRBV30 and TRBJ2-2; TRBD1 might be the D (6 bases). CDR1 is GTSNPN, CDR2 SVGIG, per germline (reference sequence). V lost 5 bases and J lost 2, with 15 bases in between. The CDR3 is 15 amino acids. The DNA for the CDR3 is TGTGCCTGGTCTTTCGGGACAAAAAACACCGGGGAGCTGTTTTTT. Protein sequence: CAWSFGTKNTGELFF.

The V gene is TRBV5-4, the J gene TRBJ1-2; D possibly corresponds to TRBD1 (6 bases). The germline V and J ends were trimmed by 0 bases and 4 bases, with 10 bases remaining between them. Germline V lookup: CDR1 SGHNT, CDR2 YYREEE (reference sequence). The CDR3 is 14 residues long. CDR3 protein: CASSLAGEIYGYTF. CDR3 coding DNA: TGTGCCAGCAGCTTGGCAGGGGAAATCTATGGCTACACCTTC.

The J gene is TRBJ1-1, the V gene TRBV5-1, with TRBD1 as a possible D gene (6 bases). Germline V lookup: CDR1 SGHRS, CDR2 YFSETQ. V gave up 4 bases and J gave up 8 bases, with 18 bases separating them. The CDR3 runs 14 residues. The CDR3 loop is CASSPSGGGTEAFF. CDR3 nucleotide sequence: TGCGCCAGCAGCCCCAGCGGGGGCGGGACGGAAGCTTTCTTT.

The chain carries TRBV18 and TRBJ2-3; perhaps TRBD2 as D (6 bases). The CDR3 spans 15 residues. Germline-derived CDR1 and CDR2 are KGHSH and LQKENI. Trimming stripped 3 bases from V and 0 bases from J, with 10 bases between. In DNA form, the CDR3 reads TGTGCCAGCTCACCGTTAGCGGAGAGCACAGATACGCAGTATTTT. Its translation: CASSPLAESTDTQYF.

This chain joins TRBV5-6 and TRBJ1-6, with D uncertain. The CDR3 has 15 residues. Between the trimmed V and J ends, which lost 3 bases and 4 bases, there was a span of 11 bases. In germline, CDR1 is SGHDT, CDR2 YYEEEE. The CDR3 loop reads CASSYTSEYNSPLHF. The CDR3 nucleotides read TGTGCCAGCAGCTATACCTCGGAGTATAATTCACCCCTCCACTTT. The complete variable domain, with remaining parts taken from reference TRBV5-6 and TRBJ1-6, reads DAGVTQSPTHLIKTRGQQVTLRCSPKSGHDTVSWYQQALGQGPQFIFQYYEEEERQRGNFPDRFSGHQFPNYSSELNVNALLLGDSALYLCASSYTSEYNSPLHFGNGTRLTVT.

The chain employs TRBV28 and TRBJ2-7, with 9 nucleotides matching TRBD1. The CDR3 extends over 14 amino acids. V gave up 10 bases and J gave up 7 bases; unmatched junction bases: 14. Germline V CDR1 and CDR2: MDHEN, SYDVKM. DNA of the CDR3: TGTGCCACACGCAACCTGACAGGGGGAAATGAGCAGTACTTC. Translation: CATRNLTGGNEQYF.

The CDR3 region has the DNA TGTGCCAGCAGAGTGACAGGGGCAACTAATGAAAAACTGTTTTTT. This sequence encodes CASRVTGATNEKLFF. The chain couples TRBV2 to TRBJ1-4, with 8 bases matching TRBD1. The germline gives CDR1 SNHLY, CDR2 FYNNEI. The CDR3 length is 15 residues. Trimming at V came to 6 bases and at J to 0 bases, leaving 3 bases not matched to a gene. Variable domain in full (rest from reference TRBV2 and TRBJ1-4): EPEVTQTPSHQVTQMGQEVILRCVPISNHLYFYWYRQILGQKVEFLVSFYNNEISEKSEIFDDQFSVERPDGSNFTLKIRSTKLEDSAMYFCASRVTGATNEKLFFGSGTQLSVL.

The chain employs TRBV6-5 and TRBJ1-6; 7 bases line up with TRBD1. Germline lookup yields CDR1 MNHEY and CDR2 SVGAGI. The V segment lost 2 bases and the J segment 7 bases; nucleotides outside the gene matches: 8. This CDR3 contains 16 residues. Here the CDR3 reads CASSYLAGTANSPLHF. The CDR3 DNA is TGTGCCAGCAGTTACCTTGCCGGGACAGCAAATTCACCCCTCCACTTT.

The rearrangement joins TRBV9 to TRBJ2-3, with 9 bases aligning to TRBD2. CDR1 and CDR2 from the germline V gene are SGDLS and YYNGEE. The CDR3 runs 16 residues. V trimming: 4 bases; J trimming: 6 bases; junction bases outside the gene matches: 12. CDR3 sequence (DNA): TGTGCCAGCAGCAAGCGGGGGGCCACCAATAGCGATACGCAGTATTTT. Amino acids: CASSKRGATNSDTQYF. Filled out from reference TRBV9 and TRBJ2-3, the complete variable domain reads DSGVTQTPKHLITATGQRVTLRCSPRSGDLSVYWYQQSLDQGLQFLIQYYNGEERAKGNILERFSAQQFPDLHSELNLSSLELGDSALYFCASSKRGATNSDTQYFGPGTRLTVL.